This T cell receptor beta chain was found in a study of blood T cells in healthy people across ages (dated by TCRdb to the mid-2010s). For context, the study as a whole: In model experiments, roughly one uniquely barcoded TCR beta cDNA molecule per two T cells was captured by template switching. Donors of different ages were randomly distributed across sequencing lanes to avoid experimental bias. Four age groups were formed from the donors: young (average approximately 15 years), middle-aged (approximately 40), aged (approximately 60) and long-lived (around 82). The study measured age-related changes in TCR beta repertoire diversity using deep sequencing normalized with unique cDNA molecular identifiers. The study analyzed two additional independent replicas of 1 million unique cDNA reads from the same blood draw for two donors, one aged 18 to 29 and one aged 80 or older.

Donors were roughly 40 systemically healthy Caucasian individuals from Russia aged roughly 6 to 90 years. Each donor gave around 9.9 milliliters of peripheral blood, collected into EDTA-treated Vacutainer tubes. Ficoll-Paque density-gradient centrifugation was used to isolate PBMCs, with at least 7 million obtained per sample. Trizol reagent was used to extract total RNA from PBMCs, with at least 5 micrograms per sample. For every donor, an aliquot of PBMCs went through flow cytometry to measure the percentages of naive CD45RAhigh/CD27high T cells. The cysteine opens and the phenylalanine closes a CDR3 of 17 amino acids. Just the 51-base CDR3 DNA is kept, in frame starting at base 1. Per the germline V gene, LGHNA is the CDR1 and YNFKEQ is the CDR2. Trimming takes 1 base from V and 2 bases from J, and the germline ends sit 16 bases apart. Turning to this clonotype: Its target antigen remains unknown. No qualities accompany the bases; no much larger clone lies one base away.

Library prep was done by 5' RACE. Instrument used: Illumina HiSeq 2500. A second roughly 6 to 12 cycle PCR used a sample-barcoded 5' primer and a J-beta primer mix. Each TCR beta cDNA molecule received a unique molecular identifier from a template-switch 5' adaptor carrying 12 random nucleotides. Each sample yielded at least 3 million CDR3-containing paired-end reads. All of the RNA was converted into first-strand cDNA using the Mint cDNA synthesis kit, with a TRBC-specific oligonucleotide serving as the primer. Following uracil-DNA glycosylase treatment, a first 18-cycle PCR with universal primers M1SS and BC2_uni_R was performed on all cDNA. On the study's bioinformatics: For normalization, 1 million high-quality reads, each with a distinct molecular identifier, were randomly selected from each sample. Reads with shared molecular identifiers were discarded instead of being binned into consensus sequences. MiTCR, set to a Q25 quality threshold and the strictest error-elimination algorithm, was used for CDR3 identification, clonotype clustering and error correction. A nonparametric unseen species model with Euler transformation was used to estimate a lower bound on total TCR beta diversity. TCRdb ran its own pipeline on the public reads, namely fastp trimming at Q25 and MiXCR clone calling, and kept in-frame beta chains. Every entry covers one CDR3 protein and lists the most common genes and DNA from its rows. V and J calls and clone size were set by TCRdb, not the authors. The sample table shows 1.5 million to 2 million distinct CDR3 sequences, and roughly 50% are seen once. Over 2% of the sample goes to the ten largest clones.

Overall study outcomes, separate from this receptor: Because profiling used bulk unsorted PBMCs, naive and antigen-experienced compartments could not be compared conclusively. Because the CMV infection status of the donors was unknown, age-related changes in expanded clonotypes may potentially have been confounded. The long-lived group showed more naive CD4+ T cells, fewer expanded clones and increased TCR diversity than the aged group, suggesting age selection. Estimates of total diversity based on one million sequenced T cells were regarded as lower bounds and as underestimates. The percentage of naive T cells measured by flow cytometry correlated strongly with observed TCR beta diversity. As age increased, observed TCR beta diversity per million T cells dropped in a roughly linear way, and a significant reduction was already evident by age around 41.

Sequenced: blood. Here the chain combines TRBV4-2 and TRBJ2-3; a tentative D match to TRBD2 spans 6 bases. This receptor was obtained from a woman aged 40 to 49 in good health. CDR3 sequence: CASSQGDSGNPTDTQYF. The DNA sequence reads TGTGCCAGCAGCCAAGGGGACTCTGGCAATCCCACAGATACGCAGTATTTT.